The next 31 T cell receptor beta chains were all read from a single sample in a study of shared clonotypes between healthy human individuals. TCRdb's copy holds only in-frame clones and misses some; the assay was immunoSEQ multiplex PCR. The repertoire consists of roughly 590,000 clones, with just under 97% occurring once and the leading ten covering 0.11%. Terminally differentiated effector memory CD45RA+ cells were excluded from the naive CD8 cells, which were CD45RO-negative and positively selected for CCR7. Sequenced material: naive CD8+ T cells sorted from blood. The source is a woman aged 25 to 39 in good health.

The chain links TRBV19 to TRBJ2-1; TRBD2 matches 7 bases. V was clipped by 6 bases and J by 12 bases; unmatched bases: 17. The CDR3 consists of 15 residues. Per the germline V gene, CDR1 is LNHDA and CDR2 is SQIVND (reference sequence). The CDR3: CASSSPGSGKARQFF. The DNA of the CDR3 is TGTGCCAGTAGCTCTCCGGGGAGCGGGAAGGCGAGGCAGTTCTTC.

The chain uses TRBV19 and TRBJ2-5; D gene unclear. Between the trimmed V and J ends, which lost 5 bases and 0 bases, there was a span of 10 bases. The germline V gene encodes CDR1 LNHDA and CDR2 SQIVND (reference sequence). The CDR3 has 14 residues. For the CDR3, the DNA is TGTGCCAGTAGTTCCCGGATGTACCAAGAGACCCAGTACTTC. This sequence encodes CASSSRMYQETQYF.

The gene calls are TRBV11-2 and TRBJ1-3; 11 bases fit TRBD1. The germline gives CDR1 SGHAT, CDR2 FQNNGV. The CDR3 sequence is 14 residues long. V gave up 5 bases and J gave up 14 bases; unmatched junction bases: 11. CDR3 sequence (DNA): TGTGCCAGCAGCGACCGGGACAGGGGGGTAGTAGTATATTTT. Encoded protein: CASSDRDRGVVVYF.

V is TRBV9 and J is TRBJ2-1; D not resolved. The germline gives CDR1 SGDLS, CDR2 YYNGEE. V dropped 3 bases and J dropped 5 bases, with 9 bases sitting between them. The CDR3 is made up of 13 amino acids. CDR3 nucleotides: TGTGCCAGCAGCGCGGACGGTAACAATGAGCAGTTCTTC. It yields the protein CASSADGNNEQFF.

V and J are TRBV5-6 and TRBJ2-6; D unclear. There are 15 residues in the CDR3. The germline CDR1 and CDR2 sequences are SGHDT and YYEEEE. Trimming left V 0 bases short and J 4 bases short, with 8 bases between. In DNA, the CDR3 is TGTGCCAGCAGCTTGGCCGCGACCGGGGCCAACGTCCTGACTTTC. Translated, it gives CASSLAATGANVLTF.

The CDR3 protein is CASSLGRYYNEQFF. The CDR3 DNA follows: TGTGCCAGCAGCTTAGGCCGGTACTACAATGAGCAGTTCTTC. The chain has TRBV13 and TRBJ2-1; no clear D. Trimming removed 0 bases from V and 3 bases from J, with 6 bases in between. Germline V gene lookup returns CDR1 PRHDT and CDR2 FYEKMQ (reference sequence). The CDR3 is made up of 14 amino acids. The variable domain in full, completed from reference TRBV13 and TRBJ2-1, reads AAGVIQSPRHLIKEKRETATLKCYPIPRHDTVYWYQQGPGQDPQFLISFYEKMQSDKGSIPDRFSAQQFSDYHSELNMSSLELGDSALYFCASSLGRYYNEQFFGPGTRLTVL.

V gene TRBV19 combines with J gene TRBJ2-7; 7 nucleotides align to TRBD1. Germline trimming cut 5 bases from V and 1 base from J; bases unmatched to any gene: 8. The germline CDR1 and CDR2 sequences are LNHDA and SQIVND (reference sequence). The CDR3 loop spans 15 amino acids. The CDR3: CASSPDRDQSYEQYF. CDR3 nucleotides: TGTGCCAGTAGTCCCGACAGGGACCAGTCCTACGAGCAGTACTTC.

V gene TRBV28 combines with J gene TRBJ2-5; 10 bases are a match to TRBD2. The germline CDR1 and CDR2 sequences are MDHEN and SYDVKM. Germline trimming cut 7 bases from V and 3 bases from J; bases unmatched to any gene: 8. The CDR3 covers 15 residues. CDR3 DNA: TGTGCCAGCACCTCGGCTCTAGCGGGAGAAGAGACCCAGTACTTC. It is translated as CASTSALAGEETQYF.

This chain uses TRBV10-2 with TRBJ2-3, with 9 nucleotides matching TRBD1. This CDR3 spans 15 amino acids. The V and J ends lost 6 bases and 3 bases, in that order; junction bases with no gene match: 7. Germline assignment: CDR1 WSHSY and CDR2 SAAADI. CDR3 nucleotides: TGCGCCAGCAGATTCTCGACAGGGGGTACAGATACGCAGTATTTT. Translation: CASRFSTGGTDTQYF.

V gene TRBV28 combines with J gene TRBJ1-1; D is perhaps TRBD1 (5 bases). The CDR3 is 14 amino acids. Germline V gene data show CDR1 as MDHEN and CDR2 as SYDVKM. The V end lost 3 bases, the J end lost 3 bases, and 11 bases lay between the germline ends. The CDR3 here is CASSFFGGDTEAFF. The CDR3 DNA reads TGTGCCAGCAGTTTCTTTGGGGGGGACACTGAAGCTTTCTTT. Variable domain in full (rest from reference TRBV28 and TRBJ1-1): DVKVTQSSRYLVKRTGEKVFLECVQDMDHENMFWYRQDPGLGLRLIYFSYDVKMKEKGDIPEGYSVSREKKERFSLILESASTNQTSMYLCASSFFGGDTEAFFGQGTRLTVV.

The J gene is TRBJ2-7, the V gene TRBV28, with D possibly matching TRBD1 (6 bases). Trimming removed 4 bases at V and 4 bases at J, with 14 bases between. Germline assignment: CDR1 MDHEN and CDR2 SYDVKM. The CDR3 runs 14 residues. Here the CDR3 reads CASSSQGVNYEQYF. CDR3 sequence (DNA): TGTGCCAGCAGTTCACAGGGTGTCAATTACGAGCAGTACTTC.

V and J are TRBV7-8 and TRBJ2-1, with unresolved D. The V end was cut by 2 bases, the J end by 5 bases, with 4 bases between. The germline gives CDR1 SGHVS, CDR2 FQNEAQ. The CDR3 is made up of 12 amino acids. The chain's CDR3 is CASSLTHNEQFF. CDR3 bases: TGTGCCAGCAGCTTAACCCACAATGAGCAGTTCTTC.

This clone was counted a single time. CDR3 protein: CASSFHGQAVYGYTF. The CDR3 DNA reads TGTGCCAGCAGTTTCCATGGACAGGCTGTCTATGGCTACACCTTC. The chain carries TRBV28 and TRBJ1-2, with 7 bases fitting TRBD1. The CDR3 contains 15 residues. CDR1 is MDHEN and CDR2 is SYDVKM in the germline V gene. V dropped 3 bases and J dropped 4; count of bases not matched to a gene: 8.

This chain connects TRBV7-6 to TRBJ2-2; 7 bases are shared with TRBD2. Unmatched junction bases numbered 5, after V lost 2 bases and J lost 5 bases. There are 15 residues in the CDR3. Germline CDR1 is SGHVS and CDR2 is FNYEAQ. This CDR3 reads CASSLPGGGTGELFF. Here the CDR3 DNA reads TGTGCCAGCAGCTTACCGGGAGGCGGAACCGGGGAGCTGTTTTTT.

This chain connects TRBV28 to TRBJ2-7; D remains ambiguous. The length of the CDR3 is 13 residues. The ends were cut back, 4 bases at V and 3 bases at J, with 10 bases in the middle. Germline CDR1 MDHEN, CDR2 SYDVKM. CDR3 protein: CASSSVSYYEQYF. In DNA, the CDR3 is TGTGCCAGCAGTTCCGTTTCATACTACGAGCAGTACTTC.

V and J are TRBV6-1 and TRBJ1-1; D unresolved. The CDR3 contains 16 residues. In germline, CDR1 is MNHNS, CDR2 SASEGT. Trimming shortened V by 1 base and J by 0 bases, and 12 bases separated the two germline ends. The CDR3 here is CASSEEEGQMNTEAFF. CDR3 nucleotide sequence: TGTGCCAGCAGTGAAGAGGAGGGTCAGATGAACACTGAAGCTTTCTTT.

The CDR3: CASSLYPTSVSGISTDTQYF. CDR3 nucleotide sequence: TGTGCCAGCAGTTTATACCCTACTAGCGTTAGCGGGATATCCACAGATACGCAGTATTTT. This chain uses TRBV28 with TRBJ2-3; TRBD2 matches at 8 bases. CDR3 size: 20 residues. The junction had 17 bases not matched to a gene; V was cut back by 1 base and J by 2 bases. Per the germline V gene, CDR1 is MDHEN and CDR2 is SYDVKM.

This sequence joins TRBV28 and TRBJ1-5; D call uncertain. This CDR3 is built from 12 residues. Trimming removed 3 bases from V and 11 bases from J, with 11 bases in between. Germline V lookup: CDR1 MDHEN, CDR2 SYDVKM. CDR3 loop: CASSFPDRSQHF. CDR3 in DNA: TGTGCCAGCAGTTTCCCAGATAGGTCCCAGCATTTT. Full variable domain (missing parts from reference TRBV28 and TRBJ1-5): DVKVTQSSRYLVKRTGEKVFLECVQDMDHENMFWYRQDPGLGLRLIYFSYDVKMKEKGDIPEGYSVSREKKERFSLILESASTNQTSMYLCASSFPDRSQHFGDGTRLSIL.

The chain couples TRBV2 to TRBJ2-1; TRBD2 agrees at 10 bases. This CDR3 is 19 amino acids long. From germline, CDR1 is SNHLY and CDR2 FYNNEI. The J segment lost 0 bases and the V segment lost 3 bases, leaving 11 bases of the junction unmatched. The CDR3 sequence: CASSDGTSDQLSSYNEQFF. In DNA form, the CDR3 reads TGTGCCAGCAGTGATGGGACTAGCGATCAACTAAGCTCCTACAATGAGCAGTTCTTC.

The chain is built from TRBV10-1 and TRBJ1-3; D unresolved. V was cut by 3 bases and J by 3 bases, with 15 bases left in between. Germline values: CDR1 WNHNN, CDR2 SYGVQD (reference sequence). The CDR3 loop spans 16 amino acids. CDR3 bases: TGCGCCAGCAGTGAAGCACAAACTCGCGGTGGAAACACCATATATTTT. This translates into CASSEAQTRGGNTIYF.

V usage is TRBV28 and J usage is TRBJ2-4, with 10 bases fitting TRBD2. V shed 7 bases and J 5 bases; nucleotides not matched to a gene: 5. From germline, CDR1 is MDHEN and CDR2 SYDVKM. CDR3 length: 14 amino acids. Here the CDR3 DNA reads TGTGCCAGCACCCCAAGCGGGAGGGAAAACATTCAGTACTTC. Amino acid sequence: CASTPSGRENIQYF.

To note about this clone: The sample carries other DNA sequences with the same CDR3. V usage is TRBV7-8 and J usage is TRBJ2-2; TRBD2 is a possible D gene (5 bases). Germline CDR1 SGHVS, CDR2 FQNEAQ. CDR3 length: 16 amino acids. The V end lost 5 bases, the J end lost 1 base, and 14 bases lay between the germline ends. As DNA, the CDR3 is TGTGCCAGCAGCCCCTGGACCAGCGGGAACACCGGGGAGCTGTTTTTT. Amino acids: CASSPWTSGNTGELFF.

The gene calls are TRBV29-1 and TRBJ2-5; TRBD2 matches at 11 bases. The CDR3 covers 14 residues. Germline V gene sequence: CDR1 SQVTM, CDR2 ANQGSEA. V was clipped by 5 bases and J by 3 bases; unmatched bases: 5. For the CDR3, the DNA is TGCAGCGTTTCCATAGCGGGAGGGAAAGAGACCCAGTACTTC. Amino acid sequence: CSVSIAGGKETQYF.

The genes are TRBV9 and TRBJ2-3, with D maybe TRBD1 (6 bases). This CDR3 comprises 15 residues. V was trimmed by 0 bases and J by 6 bases, leaving 14 bases between them. Germline V gene sequence: CDR1 SGDLS, CDR2 YYNGEE. The CDR3 protein is CASSVEDSPGDTQYF. The CDR3 DNA reads as TGTGCCAGCAGCGTAGAGGACAGTCCGGGCGATACGCAGTATTTT.

The chain uses TRBV19 and TRBJ1-5; the match to TRBD1 covers 7 bases. The CDR3 sequence is 13 residues long. Germline loops: CDR1 LNHDA, CDR2 SQIVND (reference sequence). The J segment lost 2 bases and the V segment lost 7 bases, leaving 2 bases of the junction unmatched. Here the CDR3 reads CASNDRGNQPQHF. CDR3 DNA: TGTGCCAGTAATGACAGGGGCAATCAGCCCCAGCATTTT.

This clone has just one count. This chain links TRBV27 with TRBJ2-7; D gene ambiguous. The CDR3 has 18 amino acids. Germline V gene data show CDR1 as MNHEY and CDR2 as SMNVEV (reference sequence). Deletions cut 2 bases from V and 4 bases from J, with 24 bases between. This chain's CDR3 is CASSLVPPTPSSLYEQYF. In DNA form, the CDR3 reads TGTGCCAGCAGTTTAGTTCCGCCGACCCCCTCCTCGCTTTACGAGCAGTACTTC.

This clone occurred once. The chain combines TRBV29-1 with TRBJ2-7; 9 nucleotides match TRBD1. Germline V gene sequence: CDR1 SQVTM, CDR2 ANQGSEA. V gave up 4 bases and J gave up 2 bases; unmatched junction bases: 15. The CDR3 extends over 17 amino acids. The CDR3 DNA reads TGCAGCGTTGTTAGGTGGAATAGCCGGGACAGGGCCTACGAGCAGTACTTC. It translates to CSVVRWNSRDRAYEQYF.

The CDR3 protein is CASSLRAGASTDTQYF. DNA of the CDR3: TGTGCCAGCAGCTTAAGAGCGGGAGCTTCCACAGATACGCAGTATTTT. This chain uses TRBV7-9 with TRBJ2-3, with 8 bases matching TRBD2. The germline CDR1 and CDR2 sequences are SEHNR and FQNEAQ (reference sequence). Losses at the gene ends were 2 bases for V and 2 bases for J; bases not matched to a gene: 6. This CDR3 has 16 residues.

The chain recombines TRBV19 with TRBJ2-7; D gene uncertain. The CDR3 totals 13 residues. The V end was cut by 3 bases, the J end by 5 bases, with 11 bases between. Germline CDR1 and CDR2: LNHDA and SQIVND (reference sequence). The CDR3 sequence is CASSISRSHEQYF. The CDR3 bases are TGTGCCAGTAGTATCTCCCGGAGCCACGAGCAGTACTTC.

This rearrangement joins TRBV7-9 to TRBJ2-7; possible D gene TRBD1, 6 bases. Trimming stripped 5 bases from V and 3 bases from J, with 11 bases between. The CDR3 has 13 residues. Germline CDR1 reads SEHNR; CDR2 reads FQNEAQ (reference sequence). CDR3: CASSGDNDYEQYF. The CDR3 coding sequence is TGTGCCAGCAGCGGGGACAACGACTACGAGCAGTACTTC. The full variable domain, with the rest looked up from reference TRBV7-9 and TRBJ2-7, is DTGVSQNPRHKITKRGQNVTFRCDPISEHNRLYWYRQTLGQGPEFLTYFQNEAQLEKSRLLSDRFSAERPKGSFSTLEIQRTEQGDSAMYLCASSGDNDYEQYFGPGTRLTVT.

A remark on this clone: Other DNA sequences in this specimen translate into the identical CDR3. The V and J genes are TRBV9 and TRBJ2-3; 15 positions agree with TRBD2. Trimming took 2 bases from V and 3 from J; bases not matched to a gene: 1. The CDR3 runs 16 residues. CDR1 and CDR2 (germline): SGDLS, YYNGEE. CDR3 nucleotide sequence: TGTGCCAGCAGCGTCGGGACTAGCGGGAGGACAGATACGCAGTATTTT. This translates into CASSVGTSGRTDTQYF. Complete variable domain (other parts from reference TRBV9 and TRBJ2-3): DSGVTQTPKHLITATGQRVTLRCSPRSGDLSVYWYQQSLDQGLQFLIQYYNGEERAKGNILERFSAQQFPDLHSELNLSSLELGDSALYFCASSVGTSGRTDTQYFGPGTRLTVL.